This TCR beta chain emerged from a study of OX40 agonist ivuxolimab in advanced cancers. Overall study: Clinicians treated patients with ivuxolimab, an agonistic anti-OX40 (CD134) antibody. Whole-study findings and limits: Specificity for antigen went undetermined in the expanded peripheral T cells. Compared with CD4+, CD8+ T cells on average had more expanded clones.

In regard to this clone: The antigen is not known.

Patients were ineligible given autoimmune disease history or systemic immunosuppression. Only in-frame clones appear in the TCRdb table, and some are missing; sequencing was by immunoSEQ multiplex PCR. The profile shows some 98,000 clones, 87% of them singletons. The CDR3 is made up of 15 amino acids. V lost 3 bases and J lost 6; bases outside the gene matches: 7. The germline V gene encodes CDR1 LGHNA and CDR2 YSLEER. This chain connects TRBV4-3 to TRBJ2-4; 8 nucleotides agree with TRBD2. This receptor was taken from an adult with an advanced solid tumor such as melanoma, head and neck, liver or kidney cancer. The specimen was CD4+ or CD8+ T cells sorted from blood, collected in a trial of the OX40 agonist ivuxolimab. For the CDR3, the DNA is TGCGCCAGCAGCCAGACCGGGACTAGGTTAAACATTCAGTACTTC. Translation: CASSQTGTRLNIQYF.